The entry below describes one TCR beta chain. Under the authors' procedure: The authors estimated nucleated cell counts from reference gene primer amplification. Using immunoSEQ multiplex PCR, the repertoire was profiled, and TCRdb retains in-frame clones only, with some absent. V, J and clone size are those of that table, while D and trimming were read from the DNA. This sample yields just over 300,000 clones, of which around 86% are seen a single time; about 4% belongs to the top ten. This specimen belongs to a study of blood T cell repertoires in COVID-19. Across the whole study: T cells, B-cell-depleted T cells, or PBMCs provided the cDNA or gDNA that served as material.

The study recruited people aged about 18 to 95 years across approximately 23 US areas. Each participant's cohort was designated according to participant-reported clinical history. Germline V lookup: CDR1 MGHRA, CDR2 YSYEKL. The CDR3 length is 17 residues. V shed 3 bases, J shed 0 bases, and the junction held 8 bases outside the gene matches. Material for sequencing was PBMCs or T cells enriched from blood (not recorded which). The V and J genes are TRBV4-1 and TRBJ1-3; TRBD1 matches at 7 bases. This receptor was obtained from a man aged 30 to 45 who had recovered from COVID-19. The chain's CDR3 is CASSQGRQGASGNTIYF. The DNA of the CDR3 is TGCGCCAGCAGCCAGGGGAGACAGGGAGCCTCTGGAAACACCATATATTTT.